This TCR beta chain was sequenced during a study of blood T cells in healthy people across ages. For the second PCR, which ran for roughly 6 to 12 cycles, a sample-barcoded 5' primer and a J-beta primer mix were used. Each sample provided no less than 2.5 million CDR3-containing paired-end reads. TCRdb itself ran the 5' RACE reads through MiXCR, one entry per CDR3 protein. The data show about 970,000 distinct CDR3 sequences, with roughly half seen just once and 20% to 25% held by the top ten. The study drew donors from healthy Caucasian individuals in Russia aged 6 to 90. Sequencing was performed on blood. The sequence was obtained from an older woman in good health.

The chain's CDR3 is CASSISSPLHF. The CDR3 DNA reads as TGTGCCAGCAGTATCAGTTCACCCCTCCACTTT. This chain links TRBV28 with TRBJ1-6; D call uncertain. V lost 5 bases to trimming and J lost 9 bases, with 5 bases between them. The CDR3 is 11 residues long. Germline V gene sequence: CDR1 MDHEN, CDR2 SYDVKM.